This T cell receptor (beta chain) emerged from a study of shared clonotypes between healthy human individuals. Notes on the study in general: When compared with the clonotypes that were shared by all four sorted-subset donors, the non-shared clonotypes turned out to have lower generation probabilities.

Points on this clone: Its matching antigen is unknown.

Naive CD8 isolation took CD45RO-negative cells positively selected for CCR7 and excluded terminally differentiated effector memory CD45RA+ cells. The method was immunoSEQ multiplex PCR; TCRdb's version includes in-frame clones alone and lacks a portion of them. The sample includes 800,000 to 950,000 clones, about 96% seen only once; the top ten take over 0.2%. The CDR3 sequence is 16 residues long. Germline V gene lookup returns CDR1 MGHRA and CDR2 YSYEKL. Trimming cost V 0 bases and J 2 bases; bases outside gene matches: 4. The gene calls are TRBV4-1 and TRBJ2-1; 7 nucleotides align to TRBD2. The TCR originated in a young man in good health. Material: naive CD8+ T cells sorted from blood. The CDR3 DNA is TGCGCCAGCAGCCAAGAGGGCGGGAGACCCTACAATGAGCAGTTCTTC. This encodes CASSQEGGRPYNEQFF.